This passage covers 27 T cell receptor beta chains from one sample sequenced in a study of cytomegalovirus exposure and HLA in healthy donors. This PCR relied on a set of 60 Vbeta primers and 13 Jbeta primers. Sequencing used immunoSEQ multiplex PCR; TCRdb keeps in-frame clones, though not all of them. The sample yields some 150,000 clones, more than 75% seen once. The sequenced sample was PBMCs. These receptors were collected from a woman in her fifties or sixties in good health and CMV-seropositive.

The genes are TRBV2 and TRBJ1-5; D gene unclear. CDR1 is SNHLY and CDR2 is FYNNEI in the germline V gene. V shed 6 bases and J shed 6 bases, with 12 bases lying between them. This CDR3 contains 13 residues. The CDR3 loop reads CASRRENPQPQHF. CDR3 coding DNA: TGTGCCAGCAGACGGGAGAACCCTCAGCCCCAGCATTTT. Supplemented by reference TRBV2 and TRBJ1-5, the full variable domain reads EPEVTQTPSHQVTQMGQEVILRCVPISNHLYFYWYRQILGQKVEFLVSFYNNEISEKSEIFDDQFSVERPDGSNFTLKIRSTKLEDSAMYFCASRRENPQPQHFGDGTRLSIL.

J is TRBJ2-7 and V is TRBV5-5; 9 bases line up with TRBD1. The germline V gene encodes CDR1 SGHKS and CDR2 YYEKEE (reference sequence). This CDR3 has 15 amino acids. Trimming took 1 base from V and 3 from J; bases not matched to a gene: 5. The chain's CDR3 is CASSLSLGQGYEQYF. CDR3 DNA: TGTGCCAGCAGCTTGAGTTTGGGACAGGGCTACGAGCAGTACTTC.

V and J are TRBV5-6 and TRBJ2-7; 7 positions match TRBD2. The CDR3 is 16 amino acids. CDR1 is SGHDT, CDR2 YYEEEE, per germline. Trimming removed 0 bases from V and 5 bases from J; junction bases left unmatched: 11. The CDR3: CASSLVGGSSGDEQYF. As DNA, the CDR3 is TGTGCCAGCAGCTTGGTGGGGGGGTCTTCCGGGGACGAGCAGTACTTC.

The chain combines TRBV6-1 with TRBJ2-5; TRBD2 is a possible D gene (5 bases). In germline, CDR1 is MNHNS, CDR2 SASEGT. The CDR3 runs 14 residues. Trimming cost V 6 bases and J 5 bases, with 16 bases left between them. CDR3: CASSPARWRETQYF. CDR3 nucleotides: TGTGCCAGCAGCCCAGCCAGGTGGAGGGAGACCCAGTACTTC.

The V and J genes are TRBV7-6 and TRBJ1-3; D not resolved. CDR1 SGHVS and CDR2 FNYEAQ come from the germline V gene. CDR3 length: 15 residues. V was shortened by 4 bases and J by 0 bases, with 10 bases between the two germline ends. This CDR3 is CASSSREYSGNTIYF. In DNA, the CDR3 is TGTGCCAGCAGCTCCCGGGAGTACTCTGGAAACACCATATATTTT.

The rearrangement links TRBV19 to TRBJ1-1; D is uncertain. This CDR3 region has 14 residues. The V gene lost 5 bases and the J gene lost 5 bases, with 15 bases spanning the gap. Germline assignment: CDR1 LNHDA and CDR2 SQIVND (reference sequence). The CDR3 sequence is CASSPTVRGTEAFF. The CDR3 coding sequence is TGTGCCAGTAGTCCTACGGTCCGGGGAACTGAAGCTTTCTTT.

The CDR3 loop reads CASSLDTGWGYNEQFF. In DNA, the CDR3 is TGTGCCAGCAGTTTGGACACAGGGTGGGGCTACAATGAGCAGTTCTTC. V is TRBV27 and J is TRBJ2-1; TRBD1 might be the D (6 bases). V was trimmed by 3 bases and J by 3 bases, leaving 15 bases between them. Germline V gene data show CDR1 as MNHEY and CDR2 as SMNVEV (reference sequence). This CDR3 contains 16 residues.

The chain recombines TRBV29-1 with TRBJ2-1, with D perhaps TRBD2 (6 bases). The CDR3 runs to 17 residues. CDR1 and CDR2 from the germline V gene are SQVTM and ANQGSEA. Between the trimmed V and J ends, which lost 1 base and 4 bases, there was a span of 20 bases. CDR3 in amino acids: CSVEGEQRAGSYNEQFF. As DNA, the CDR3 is TGCAGCGTTGAAGGGGAACAGCGGGCGGGCTCATACAATGAGCAGTTCTTC.

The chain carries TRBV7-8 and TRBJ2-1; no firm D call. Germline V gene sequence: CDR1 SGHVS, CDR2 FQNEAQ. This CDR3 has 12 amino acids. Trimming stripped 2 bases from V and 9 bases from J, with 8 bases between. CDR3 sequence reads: CASSLLVVEQFF. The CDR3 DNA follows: TGTGCCAGCAGCTTATTAGTCGTTGAGCAGTTCTTC.

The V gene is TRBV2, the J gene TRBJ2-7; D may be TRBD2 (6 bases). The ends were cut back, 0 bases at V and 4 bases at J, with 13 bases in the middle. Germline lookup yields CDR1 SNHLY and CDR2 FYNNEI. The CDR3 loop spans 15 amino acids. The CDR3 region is CASSEAGGWRYEQYF. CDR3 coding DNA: TGTGCCAGCAGTGAAGCGGGGGGATGGAGGTACGAGCAGTACTTC.

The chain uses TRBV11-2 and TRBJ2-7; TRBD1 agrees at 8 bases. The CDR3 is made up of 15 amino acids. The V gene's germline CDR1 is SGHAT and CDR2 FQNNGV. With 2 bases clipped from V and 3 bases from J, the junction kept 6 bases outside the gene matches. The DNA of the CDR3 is TGTGCCAGCAGCTTAATCCAGGGGGCCCTCTACGAGCAGTACTTC. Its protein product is CASSLIQGALYEQYF. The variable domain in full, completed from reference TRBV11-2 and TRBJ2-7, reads EAGVAQSPRYKIIEKRQSVAFWCNPISGHATLYWYQQILGQGPKLLIQFQNNGVVDDSQLPKDRFSAERLKGVDSTLKIQPAKLEDSAVYLCASSLIQGALYEQYFGPGTRLTVT.

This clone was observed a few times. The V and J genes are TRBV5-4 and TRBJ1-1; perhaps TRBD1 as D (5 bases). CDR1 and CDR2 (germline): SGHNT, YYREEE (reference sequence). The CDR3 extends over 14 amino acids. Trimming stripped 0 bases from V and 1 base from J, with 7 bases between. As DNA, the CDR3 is TGTGCCAGCAGCTTGGCCAGGGAGAACACTGAAGCTTTCTTT. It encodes CASSLARENTEAFF.

The CDR3 reads CASSAGYPQYF. CDR3 nucleotide sequence: TGTGCCAGCAGCGCAGGGTACCCGCAGTATTTT. V usage is TRBV11-2 and J usage is TRBJ2-3, with a tentative D call TRBD1 (5 bases). The CDR3 loop spans 11 amino acids. Germline assignment: CDR1 SGHAT and CDR2 FQNNGV. V was pared by 5 bases and J by 10 bases, with 10 bases between.

DNA for the CDR3: TGCGCCAGCCGGAGGTTGGTGCGGGAACTCCCCTACGAGCAGTACTTC. It specifies CASRRLVRELPYEQYF. The chain is built from TRBV10-1 and TRBJ2-7, with D perhaps matching TRBD2 (6 bases). This CDR3 has 16 amino acids. Germline V CDR1 and CDR2: WNHNN, SYGVQD (reference sequence). V was shortened by 8 bases and J by 2 bases, with 22 bases between the two germline ends.

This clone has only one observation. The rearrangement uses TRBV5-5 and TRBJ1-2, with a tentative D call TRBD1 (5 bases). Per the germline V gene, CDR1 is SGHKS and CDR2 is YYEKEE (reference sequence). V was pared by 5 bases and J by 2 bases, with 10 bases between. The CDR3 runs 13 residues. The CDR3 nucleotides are TGTGCCAGCAGTCCCGGACAAAACTATGGCTACACCTTC. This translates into CASSPGQNYGYTF.

The CDR3 here is CASSLGAGTDTEAFF. For the CDR3, the DNA is TGCGCCAGCAGCTTGGGAGCGGGGACGGACACTGAAGCTTTCTTT. V and J are TRBV5-1 and TRBJ1-1; D may be TRBD1 (5 bases). V was cut by 0 bases and J by 3 bases, with 12 bases left in between. CDR1 SGHRS and CDR2 YFSETQ come from the germline V gene. This CDR3 has 15 amino acids.

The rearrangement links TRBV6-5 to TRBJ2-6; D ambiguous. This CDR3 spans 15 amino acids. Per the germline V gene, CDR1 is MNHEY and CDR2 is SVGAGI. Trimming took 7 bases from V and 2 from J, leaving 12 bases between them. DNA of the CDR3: TGTGCCAGCATGGCTCTTATTACTGGGGCCAACGTCCTGACTTTC. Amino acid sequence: CASMALITGANVLTF.

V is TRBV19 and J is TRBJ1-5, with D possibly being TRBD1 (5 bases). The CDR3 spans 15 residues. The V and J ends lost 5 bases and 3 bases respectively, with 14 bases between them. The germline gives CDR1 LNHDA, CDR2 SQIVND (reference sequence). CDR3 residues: CASSPPAGFNQPQHF. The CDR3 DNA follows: TGTGCCAGTAGTCCCCCGGCAGGGTTCAATCAGCCCCAGCATTTT. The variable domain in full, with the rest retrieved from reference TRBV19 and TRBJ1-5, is DGGITQSPKYLFRKEGQNVTLSCEQNLNHDAMYWYRQDPGQGLRLIYYSQIVNDFQKGDIAEGYSVSREKKESFPLTVTSAQKNPTAFYLCASSPPAGFNQPQHFGDGTRLSIL.

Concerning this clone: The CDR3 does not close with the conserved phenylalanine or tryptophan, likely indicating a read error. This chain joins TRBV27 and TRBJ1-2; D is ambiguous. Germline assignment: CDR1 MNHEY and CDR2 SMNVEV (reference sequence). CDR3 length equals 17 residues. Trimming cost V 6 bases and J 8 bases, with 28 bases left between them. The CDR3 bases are TGTGCCAGCAGGGCCAGCGGGGATCGTTATGACTGGCAGGGCTACACCTCC. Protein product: CASRASGDRYDWQGYTS.

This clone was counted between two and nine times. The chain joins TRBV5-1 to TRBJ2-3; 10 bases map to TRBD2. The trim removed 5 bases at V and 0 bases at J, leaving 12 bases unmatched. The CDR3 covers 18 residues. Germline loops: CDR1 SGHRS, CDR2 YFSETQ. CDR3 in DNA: TGCGCCAGCAGGCCCGGGACTAGCGTAATTCCTAGCACAGATACGCAGTATTTT. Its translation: CASRPGTSVIPSTDTQYF.

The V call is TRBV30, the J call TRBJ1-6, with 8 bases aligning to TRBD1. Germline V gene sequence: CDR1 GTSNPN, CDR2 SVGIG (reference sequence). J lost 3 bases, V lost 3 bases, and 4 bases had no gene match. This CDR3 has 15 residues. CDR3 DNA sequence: TGTGCCTGGAGCGTCGGACAGGGCTATAATTCACCCCTCCACTTT. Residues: CAWSVGQGYNSPLHF.

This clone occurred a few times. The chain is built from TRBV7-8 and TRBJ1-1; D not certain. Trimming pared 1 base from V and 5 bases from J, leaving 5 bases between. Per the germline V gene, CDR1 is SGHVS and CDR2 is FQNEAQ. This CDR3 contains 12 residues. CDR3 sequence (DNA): TGTGCCAGCAGCTTAGGGAGTACTGAAGCTTTCTTT. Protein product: CASSLGSTEAFF. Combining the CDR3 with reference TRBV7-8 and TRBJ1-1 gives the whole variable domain GAGVSQSPRYKVAKRGQDVALRCDPISGHVSLFWYQQALGQGPEFLTYFQNEAQLDKSGLPSDRFFAERPEGSVSTLKIQRTQQEDSAVYLCASSLGSTEAFFGQGTRLTVV.

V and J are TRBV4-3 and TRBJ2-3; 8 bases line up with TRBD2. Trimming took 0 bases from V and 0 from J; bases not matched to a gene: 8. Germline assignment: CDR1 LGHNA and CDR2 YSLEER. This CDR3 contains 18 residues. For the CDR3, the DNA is TGCGCCAGCAGCCAAGAGGTATCTAGCGGGTCTAGCACAGATACGCAGTATTTT. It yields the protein CASSQEVSSGSSTDTQYF.

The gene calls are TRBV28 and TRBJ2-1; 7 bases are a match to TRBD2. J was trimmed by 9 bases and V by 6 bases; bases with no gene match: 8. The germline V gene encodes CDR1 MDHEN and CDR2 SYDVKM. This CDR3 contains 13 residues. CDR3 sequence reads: CASSGLVSVEQFF. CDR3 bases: TGTGCCAGCAGCGGACTAGTATCGGTTGAGCAGTTCTTC.

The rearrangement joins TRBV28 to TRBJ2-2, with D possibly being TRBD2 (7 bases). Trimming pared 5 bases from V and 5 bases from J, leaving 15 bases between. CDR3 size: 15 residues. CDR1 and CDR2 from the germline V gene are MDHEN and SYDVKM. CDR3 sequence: CASSVPRGGTGELFF. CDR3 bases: TGTGCCAGCAGTGTCCCTAGGGGGGGGACCGGGGAGCTGTTTTTT.

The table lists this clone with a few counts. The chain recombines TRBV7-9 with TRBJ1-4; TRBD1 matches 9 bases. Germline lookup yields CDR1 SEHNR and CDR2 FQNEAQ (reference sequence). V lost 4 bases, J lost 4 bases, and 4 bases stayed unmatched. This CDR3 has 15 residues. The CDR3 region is CASSSHRGLNEKLFF. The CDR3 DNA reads TGTGCCAGCAGCTCTCACAGGGGGCTTAATGAAAAACTGTTTTTT.

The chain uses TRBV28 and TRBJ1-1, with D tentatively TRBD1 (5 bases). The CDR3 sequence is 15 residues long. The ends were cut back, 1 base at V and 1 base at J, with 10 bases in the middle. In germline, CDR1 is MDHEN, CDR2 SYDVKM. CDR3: CASSLSTGGNTEAFF. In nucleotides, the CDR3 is TGTGCCAGCAGTTTATCGACCGGGGGGAACACTGAAGCTTTCTTT.